This TCR beta chain was captured by sequencing in a study of cytomegalovirus exposure and HLA in healthy donors. General study findings and limits: What TCR beta sequences reportedly achieved was accurate prediction of HLA-A and HLA-B alleles in most subjects.

A multiplex PCR was run with 60 Vbeta primers and 13 Jbeta primers. Only in-frame clones appear in the TCRdb table, and some are missing; sequencing was by immunoSEQ multiplex PCR. The table lists about 130,000 clones, approximately 75% of them singletons. V lost 4 bases, J lost 3 bases, and 4 bases stayed unmatched. CDR1 is SGDLS and CDR2 is YYNGEE in the germline V gene. CDR3 length: 14 residues. Of note for this clone: What it binds is unknown.

This chain uses TRBV9 with TRBJ1-3, with 7 bases matching TRBD1. The sequenced material came from PBMCs. The source of this sequence is a young man in good health and CMV-seronegative. The CDR3 region is CASSTQGGGNTIYF. The CDR3 bases are TGTGCCAGCAGCACCCAGGGGGGTGGAAACACCATATATTTT. The full variable domain, its missing parts supplied by reference TRBV9 and TRBJ1-3, is DSGVTQTPKHLITATGQRVTLRCSPRSGDLSVYWYQQSLDQGLQFLIQYYNGEERAKGNILERFSAQQFPDLHSELNLSSLELGDSALYFCASSTQGGGNTIYFGEGSWLTVV.